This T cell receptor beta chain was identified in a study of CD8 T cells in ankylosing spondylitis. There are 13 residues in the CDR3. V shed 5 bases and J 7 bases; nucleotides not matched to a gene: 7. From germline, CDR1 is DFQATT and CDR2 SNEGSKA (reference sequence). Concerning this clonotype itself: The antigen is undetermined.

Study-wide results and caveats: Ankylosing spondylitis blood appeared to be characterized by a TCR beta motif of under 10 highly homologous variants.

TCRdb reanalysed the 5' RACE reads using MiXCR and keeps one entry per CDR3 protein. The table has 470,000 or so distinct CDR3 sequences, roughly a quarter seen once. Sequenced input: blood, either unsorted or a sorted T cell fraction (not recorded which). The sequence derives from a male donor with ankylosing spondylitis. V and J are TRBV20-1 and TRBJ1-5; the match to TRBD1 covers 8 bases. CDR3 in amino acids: CSAAQGVDQPQHF. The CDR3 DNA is TGCAGTGCTGCACAGGGGGTAGACCAGCCCCAGCATTTT.